Below, one T cell receptor beta chain is given with its context. The data belong to a study of identifying expanded T cells in peripheral blood. TCRdb's copy holds only in-frame clones and misses some; the assay was immunoSEQ multiplex PCR. The sample yields over 80,000 clones, approximately 86% seen once. No infections or other immune events were documented during collection. The specimen sequenced was blood. The clonotype was recovered from a person between 18 and 70 years old in good health.

In DNA form, the CDR3 reads TGTGCCAGCAGCTTAGCCAGGAACACTGAAGCTTTCTTT. Its translation is CASSLARNTEAFF. The V gene is TRBV7-2, the J gene TRBJ1-1; no clear D gene. This CDR3 contains 13 residues. The V end lost 0 bases, the J end lost 1 base, and 3 bases lay between the germline ends. Germline CDR1 SGHTA, CDR2 FQGNSA.